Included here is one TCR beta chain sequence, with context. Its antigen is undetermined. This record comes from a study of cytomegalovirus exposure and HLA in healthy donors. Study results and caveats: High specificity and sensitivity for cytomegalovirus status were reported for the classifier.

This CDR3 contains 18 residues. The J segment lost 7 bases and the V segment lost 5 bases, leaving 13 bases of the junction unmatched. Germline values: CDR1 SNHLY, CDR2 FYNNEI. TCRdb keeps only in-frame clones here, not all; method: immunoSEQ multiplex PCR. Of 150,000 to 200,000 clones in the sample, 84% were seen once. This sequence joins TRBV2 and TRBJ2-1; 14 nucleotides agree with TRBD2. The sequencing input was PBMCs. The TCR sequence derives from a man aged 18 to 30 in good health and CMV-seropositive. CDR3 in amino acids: CASSPGTSGRGLQNEQFF. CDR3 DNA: TGTGCCAGCAGTCCCGGGACTAGCGGGAGAGGGCTTCAGAATGAGCAGTTCTTC.